This passage covers 19 T cell receptor beta chains from one sample sequenced in a study of blood T cells in healthy people across ages. Next came a second PCR, run for about 6 to 12 cycles, which used a sample-barcoded 5' primer along with a J-beta primer mix. TCRdb redid the calling of the 5' RACE reads with MiXCR, one entry per CDR3 protein. In the table there are almost 1 million distinct CDR3 sequences, roughly 51% of which are singletons. The material sequenced was blood. Receptor source: a woman aged 55-70 years in good health.

This clonotype has just a few counts. V and J are TRBV6-2 or TRBV6-3 and TRBJ2-5; D may match TRBD1 or TRBD2 (5 bases each). The V end lost 5 bases, the J end lost 0 bases, and 19 bases lay between the germline ends. The CDR3 sequence is 17 residues long. Per germline, CDR1 MNHEY and CDR2 SVGEGT. The CDR3 sequence is CASSDPGTAQYQETQYF. CDR3 DNA: TGTGCCAGCAGTGACCCCGGGACCGCTCAGTACCAAGAGACCCAGTACTTC.

The CDR3 DNA follows: TGTGCCAGCAGCTTAGGAAAGGCCAATGAGCAGTTCTTC. It codes for CASSLGKANEQFF. The V and J genes are TRBV7-2 and TRBJ2-1; no clear D gene. This CDR3 has 13 amino acids. The germline gives CDR1 SGHTA, CDR2 FQGNSA. Deletions cut 1 base from V and 6 bases from J, with 7 bases between.

Points on this clonotype: This may be a read error: a much more frequent sequence differs by one nucleotide. The V and J genes are TRBV7-2 and TRBJ2-7, with D perhaps matching TRBD1 (6 bases). The length of the CDR3 is 15 residues. V was shortened by 6 bases and J by 2 bases, with 17 bases between the two germline ends. Germline V gene data show CDR1 as SGHTA and CDR2 as FQGNSA. As DNA, the CDR3 is TGTGCCAGCAGTCCTCAGTCAGGGGACACCTACGAGCAGTACTTC. Translating gives CASSPQSGDTYEQYF.

The chain carries TRBV25-1 and TRBJ2-5; no clear D. The V and J ends lost 2 bases and 9 bases respectively, with 13 bases between them. From germline, CDR1 is MGHDK and CDR2 SYGVNS. CDR3 length: 13 amino acids. CDR3 nucleotides: TGTGCCAGCAGTGAAGCTGGGGTGGTCTCCCAGTACTTC. It is translated as CASSEAGVVSQYF.

This clonotype occurred a few times. The rearrangement joins TRBV10-3 to TRBJ2-7; D could derive from TRBD1 or TRBD2 (5 bases each). The closer fit of TRBJ2-5 to the DNA end suggests the J call may be wrong. This CDR3 has 15 amino acids. Germline V gene lookup returns CDR1 ENHRY and CDR2 SYGVKD. CDR3 in amino acids: CAISRGGSGKETQYF. The CDR3 region has the DNA TGTGCCATCAGCCGTGGGGGTTCAGGGAAAGAGACCCAGTACTTC.

This clonotype occurred once. The rearrangement links TRBV6-6 to TRBJ2-5; 9 bases fit TRBD2. CDR1 and CDR2 (germline): MNHNY, SVGAGI (reference sequence). The CDR3 is made up of 14 amino acids. V shed 8 bases and J 5 bases; nucleotides not matched to a gene: 9. CDR3 bases: TGTGCCAGCGGACCCATAGCGGGAGTCGAGACCCAGTACTTC. Its protein is CASGPIAGVETQYF.

This chain links TRBV7-2 with TRBJ1-1; D call uncertain. Germline V gene lookup returns CDR1 SGHTA and CDR2 FQGNSA. The CDR3 length is 16 residues. V shed 0 bases and J shed 1 base, with 12 bases lying between them. CDR3 sequence reads: CASSLAPTQRNTEAFF. The CDR3 bases are TGTGCCAGCAGCTTAGCCCCCACACAACGGAACACTGAAGCTTTCTTT.

This clonotype was picked up a small number of times. V is TRBV6-5 and J is TRBJ2-1, with D perhaps matching TRBD1 or TRBD2 (7 bases each). This CDR3 is built from 22 residues. Germline V gene lookup returns CDR1 MNHEY and CDR2 SVGAGI. V lost 2 bases and J lost 0, with 29 bases in between. The chain's CDR3 is CASSYPGTPGQRAGSSYNEQFF. In DNA form, the CDR3 reads TGTGCCAGCAGTTACCCAGGAACACCGGGACAGAGAGCGGGGAGCTCCTACAATGAGCAGTTCTTC.

The J gene is TRBJ2-6, the V gene TRBV12-3 or TRBV12-4, with a possible D match to TRBD1 (5 bases). The CDR3 has 15 residues. The germline V and J ends were trimmed by 6 bases and 3 bases, with 12 bases remaining between them. CDR3 region: CASRPDSLGANVLTF. The CDR3 DNA sequence: TGTGCCAGCAGACCCGACAGCCTTGGGGCCAACGTCCTGACTTTC.

The chain links TRBV27 to TRBJ2-1, with 7 positions matching TRBD1. With 6 bases clipped from V and 9 bases from J, the junction kept 11 bases outside the gene matches. The germline V gene encodes CDR1 MNHEY and CDR2 SMNVEV (reference sequence). This CDR3 spans 14 amino acids. CDR3 region: CASSYATGNAEQFF. The DNA for the CDR3 is TGTGCCAGCAGCTACGCGACAGGGAATGCTGAGCAGTTCTTC.

V is TRBV12-3 or TRBV12-4 and J is TRBJ2-5; D ambiguous. Trimming removed 3 bases at V and 5 bases at J, with 10 bases between. The CDR3 totals 13 residues. The CDR3 sequence is CASSLWGFETQYF. CDR3 in DNA: TGTGCCAGCAGTTTGTGGGGTTTCGAGACCCAGTACTTC.

In the case of this clonotype: Compared with germline, one end of the junction differs, possibly owing to a read error. The J gene is TRBJ1-1, the V gene TRBV7-2, with TRBD1 matching 10 bases. Looked up from germline, CDR1 is SGHTA and CDR2 is FQGNSA. The CDR3 is 16 residues long. The CDR3: CAGSLGDRGLFFQAFF. DNA for the CDR3: TGTGCCGGCAGCTTAGGTGACAGGGGGCTTTTTTTTCAAGCTTTCTTT.

This clonotype was found a few times. V is TRBV9 and J is TRBJ2-5; D is undetermined. V lost 0 bases, J lost 5 bases, and 11 bases lay in between. The CDR3 is 14 residues long. Germline CDR1 reads SGDLS; CDR2 reads YYNGEE. CDR3 sequence (DNA): TGTGCCAGCAGCGTAGATTTAGTGTCGGAGACCCAGTACTTC. This translates into CASSVDLVSETQYF. The full variable domain, in which reference TRBV9 and TRBJ2-5 provide the parts outside the CDR3, is DSGVTQTPKHLITATGQRVTLRCSPRSGDLSVYWYQQSLDQGLQFLIQYYNGEERAKGNILERFSAQQFPDLHSELNLSSLELGDSALYFCASSVDLVSETQYFGPGTRLLVL.

The V call is TRBV15, the J call TRBJ2-3; TRBD2 agrees at 8 bases. This CDR3 is built from 17 residues. After removal of 2 bases from V and 0 bases from J, the junction contained 7 bases not matched to a gene. Germline CDR1 is LNHNV and CDR2 is YYDKDF (reference sequence). The CDR3 region has the DNA TGTGCCACCAGCAGAACCAGGACTAGCCTAAGCACAGATACGCAGTATTTT. Translation gives CATSRTRTSLSTDTQYF.

V and J are TRBV12-3 or TRBV12-4 and TRBJ2-1, with 9 bases fitting TRBD2. The length of the CDR3 is 17 residues. Germline trimming cut 2 bases from V and 10 bases from J; bases unmatched to any gene: 15. The CDR3 DNA sequence: TGTGCCAGCAGTTTATGGCGTGGCGGGAGGGCCTTAAGGGAGCAGTTCTTC. Its translation: CASSLWRGGRALREQFF.

This clonotype was observed a few times. This CDR3 reads CASSLAGTGSGYTF. CDR3 DNA sequence: TGTGCCAGCAGCTTAGCCGGGACAGGGTCGGGCTACACCTTC. The chain recombines TRBV7-8 with TRBJ1-2, with 9 bases matching TRBD1. CDR1 is SGHVS and CDR2 is FQNEAQ in the germline V gene. V shed 0 bases, J shed 8 bases, and the junction held 4 bases outside the gene matches. The CDR3 loop spans 14 amino acids.

The chain links TRBV6-6 to TRBJ2-7; 11 bases map to TRBD1. V gave up 6 bases and J gave up 7 bases; unmatched junction bases: 8. Per germline, CDR1 MNHNY and CDR2 SVGAGI (reference sequence). The length of the CDR3 is 14 residues. The CDR3 here is CASSEGQGAGEQYF. The CDR3 coding sequence is TGTGCCAGCAGCGAAGGACAGGGGGCGGGGGAGCAGTACTTC.

The CDR3 DNA reads TGTGCCAGCAGCAAGGGACAGATACACGAGCAGTACTTC. It specifies CASSKGQIHEQYF. V usage is TRBV7-9 and J usage is TRBJ2-7; 7 nucleotides match TRBD1. The CDR3 is 13 amino acids. The germline V gene has CDR1 SEHNR and CDR2 FQNEAQ (reference sequence). V gave up 5 bases and J gave up 5 bases; unmatched junction bases: 6.

The rearrangement links TRBV6-5 to TRBJ2-7; D may be TRBD2 (5 bases). V lost 6 bases and J lost 6, with 9 bases in between. Germline CDR1 and CDR2: MNHEY and SVGAGI. CDR3 size: 11 residues. The CDR3 here is CASRYGGEQYF. The CDR3 nucleotides read TGTGCCAGCAGGTACGGAGGCGAGCAGTACTTC.